This TCR beta chain was sequenced in a study of metastatic and nonmetastatic thyroid tumors (dated by TCRdb to 2020 to 2021). Notes on the research overall: Repertoires were compared across peripheral blood and tumor or nodule tissue samples from malignant and benign thyroid patients. The full study reports these points: TCR beta diversity was reported as significantly higher in malignant tumors than in benign nodules, in both blood and tumor samples.

This clone was seen only a few times. Its recognized antigen is unknown. Base qualities are not at hand, and no much larger clone is one base apart. Taken from cysteine to phenylalanine, the CDR3 has 11 residues. Here the CDR3 DNA is all that survives: 33 bases in frame from base 1. V is clipped by 4 bases and J by 6 bases, and the sequence between their germline boundaries is 7 bases long. For CDR1 and CDR2, the germline V gene lists MNHEY and SVGEGT. No treatment had been received by any patient before thyroid surgery. The study retrospectively analysed patient clinical samples collected from about 2012 to 2019 using T-cell receptor beta sequencing. Libraries were prepared through PCR. Sequencing took place on an Illumina HiSeq 4000. High-throughput sequencing was used to profile the TCR beta-chain CDR3 region of every patient. On the authors' methods: The researchers built a classifier to tell apart papillary thyroid cancer patients with distant metastasis, based on CDR3 differences among clinicopathological groups. The Shannon index was used to assess repertoire diversity, and the Morisita-Horn index was used to assess tumor-blood repertoire similarity. TCRdb reworked the public reads: Q25 trimming with fastp, MiXCR clone assembly, productive beta chains retained. The V and J calls, along with clone size, are taken from TCRdb and not from the paper's own processing. For this sample the table gives about 33,000 clones, of which roughly a sixth were detected only once. The ten largest clones take up around 12% of the sample.

The sequence joins TRBV6-2 or TRBV6-3 to TRBJ2-7; no D gene can be assigned with confidence. The sample consisted of blood. The clonotype originates from a male donor with papillary thyroid cancer or a benign thyroid nodule (not recorded which). Some clones in this sample may be carry-over from other donors' samples. CDR3 protein: CASSFTSEQYF. The base sequence is TGTGCCAGCAGTTTTACATCCGAGCAGTACTTC.